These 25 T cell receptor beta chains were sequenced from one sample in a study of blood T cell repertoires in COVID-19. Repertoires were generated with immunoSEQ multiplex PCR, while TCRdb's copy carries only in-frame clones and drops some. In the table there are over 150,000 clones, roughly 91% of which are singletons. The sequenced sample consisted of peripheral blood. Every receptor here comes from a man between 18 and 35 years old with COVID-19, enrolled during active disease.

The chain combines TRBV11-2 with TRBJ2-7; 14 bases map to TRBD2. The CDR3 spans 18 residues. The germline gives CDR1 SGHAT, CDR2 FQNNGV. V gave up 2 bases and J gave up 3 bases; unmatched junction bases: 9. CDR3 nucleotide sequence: TGTGCCAGCAGCTTAAGGGCCGGGGGGACTAGCGGGAGCTACGAGCAGTACTTC. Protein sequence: CASSLRAGGTSGSYEQYF.

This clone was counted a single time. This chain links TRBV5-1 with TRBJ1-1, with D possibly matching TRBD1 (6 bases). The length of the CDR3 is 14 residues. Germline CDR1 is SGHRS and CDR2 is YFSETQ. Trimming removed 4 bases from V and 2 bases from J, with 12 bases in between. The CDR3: CASSIRGTNTEAFF. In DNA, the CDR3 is TGCGCCAGCAGCATCAGGGGAACTAACACTGAAGCTTTCTTT.

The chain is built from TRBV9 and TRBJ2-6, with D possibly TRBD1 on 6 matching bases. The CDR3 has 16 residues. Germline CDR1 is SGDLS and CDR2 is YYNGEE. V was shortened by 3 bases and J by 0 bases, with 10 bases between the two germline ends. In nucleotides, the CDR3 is TGTGCCAGCAGCGACGGACAGTACTCTGGGGCCAACGTCCTGACTTTC. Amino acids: CASSDGQYSGANVLTF.

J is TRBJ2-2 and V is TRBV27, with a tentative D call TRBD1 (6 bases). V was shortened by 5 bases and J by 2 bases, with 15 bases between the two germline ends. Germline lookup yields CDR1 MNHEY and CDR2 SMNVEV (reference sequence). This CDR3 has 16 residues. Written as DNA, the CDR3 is TGTGCCAGCAGTCCGCCGACAGGTTTTAACACCGGGGAGCTGTTTTTT. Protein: CASSPPTGFNTGELFF.

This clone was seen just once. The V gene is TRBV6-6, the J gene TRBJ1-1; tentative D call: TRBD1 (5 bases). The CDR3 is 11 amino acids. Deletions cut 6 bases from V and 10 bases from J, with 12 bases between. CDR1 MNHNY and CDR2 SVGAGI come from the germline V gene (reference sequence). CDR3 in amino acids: CASSPDSGAFF. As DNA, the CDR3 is TGTGCCAGCAGCCCCGACAGTGGAGCTTTCTTT.

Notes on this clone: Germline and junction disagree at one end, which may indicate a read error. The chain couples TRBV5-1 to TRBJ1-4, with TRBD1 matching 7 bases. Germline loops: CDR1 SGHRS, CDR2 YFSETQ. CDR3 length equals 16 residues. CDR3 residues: CASSLGPDREGGKLLF. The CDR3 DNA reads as TGCGCCAGCAGCTTGGGGCCCGACAGGGAAGGCGGAAAACTGCTTTTT.

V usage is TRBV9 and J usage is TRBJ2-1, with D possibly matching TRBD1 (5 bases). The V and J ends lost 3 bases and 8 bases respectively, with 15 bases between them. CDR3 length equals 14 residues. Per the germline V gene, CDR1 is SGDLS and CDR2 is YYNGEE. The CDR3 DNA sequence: TGTGCCAGCAGCGCCCCAGGGTCCCCCTATGAGCAGTTCTTC. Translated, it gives CASSAPGSPYEQFF.

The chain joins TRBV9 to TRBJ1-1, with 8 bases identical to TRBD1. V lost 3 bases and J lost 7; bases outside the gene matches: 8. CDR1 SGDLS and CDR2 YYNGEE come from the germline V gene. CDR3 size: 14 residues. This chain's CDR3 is CASSAAQGAGEAFF. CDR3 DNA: TGTGCCAGCAGCGCCGCCCAGGGGGCGGGTGAAGCTTTCTTT.

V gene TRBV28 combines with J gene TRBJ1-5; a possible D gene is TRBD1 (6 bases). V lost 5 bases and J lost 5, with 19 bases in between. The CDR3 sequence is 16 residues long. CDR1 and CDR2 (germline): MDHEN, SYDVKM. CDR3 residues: CASSPTHRELYQPQHF. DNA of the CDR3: TGTGCCAGCAGTCCCACCCACAGGGAATTGTATCAGCCCCAGCATTTT.

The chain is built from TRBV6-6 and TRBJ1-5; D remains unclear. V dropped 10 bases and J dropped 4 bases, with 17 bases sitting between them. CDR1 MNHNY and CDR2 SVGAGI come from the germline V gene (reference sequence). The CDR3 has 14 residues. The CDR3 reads CATSRSNMNQPQHF. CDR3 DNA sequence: TGTGCCACCTCCAGATCCAATATGAATCAGCCCCAGCATTTT.

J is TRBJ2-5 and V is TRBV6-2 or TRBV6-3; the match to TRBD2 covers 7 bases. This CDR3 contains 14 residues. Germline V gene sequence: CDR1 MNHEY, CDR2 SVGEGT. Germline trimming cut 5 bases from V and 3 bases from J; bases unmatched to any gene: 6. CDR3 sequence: CASSIAGPKETQYF. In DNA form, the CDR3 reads TGTGCCAGCAGTATAGCGGGTCCGAAAGAGACCCAGTACTTC.

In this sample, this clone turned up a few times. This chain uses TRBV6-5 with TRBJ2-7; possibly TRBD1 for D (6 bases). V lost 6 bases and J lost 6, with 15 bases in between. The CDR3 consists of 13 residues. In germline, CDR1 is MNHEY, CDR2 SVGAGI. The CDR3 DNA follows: TGTGCCAGCAGAAGGGACAAAGAAGGCGAGCAGTACTTC. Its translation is CASRRDKEGEQYF.

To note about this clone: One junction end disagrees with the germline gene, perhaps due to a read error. CDR3 bases: TGCGCCAGCAGCTTATGGGGGCAGCTCAATGAAAAACTGCTTTTT. It translates to CASSLWGQLNEKLLF. The chain joins TRBV5-1 to TRBJ1-4; possibly TRBD1 for D (6 bases). The CDR3 is made up of 15 amino acids. CDR1 SGHRS and CDR2 YFSETQ come from the germline V gene. Full variable domain (rest looked up from reference TRBV5-1 and TRBJ1-4): KAGVTQTPRYLIKTRGQQVTLSCSPISGHRSVSWYQQTPGQGLQFLFEYFSETQRNKGNFPGRFSGRQFSNSRSEMNVSTLELGDSALYLCASSLWGQLNEKLLFGSGTQLSVL.

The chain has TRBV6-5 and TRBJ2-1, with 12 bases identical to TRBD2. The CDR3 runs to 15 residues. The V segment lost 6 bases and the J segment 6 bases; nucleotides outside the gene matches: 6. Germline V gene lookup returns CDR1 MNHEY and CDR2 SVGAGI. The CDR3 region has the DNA TGTGCCAGCAGCGTAGGACTAGCGGGATCCAATGAGCAGTTCTTC. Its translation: CASSVGLAGSNEQFF.

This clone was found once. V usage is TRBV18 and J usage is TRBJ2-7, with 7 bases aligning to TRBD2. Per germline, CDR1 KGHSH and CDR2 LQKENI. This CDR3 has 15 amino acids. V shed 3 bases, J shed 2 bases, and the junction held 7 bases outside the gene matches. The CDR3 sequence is CASSPVKREPYEQYF. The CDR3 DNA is TGTGCCAGCTCACCCGTCAAGCGGGAACCCTACGAGCAGTACTTC. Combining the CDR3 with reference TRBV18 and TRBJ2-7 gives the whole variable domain NAGVMQNPRHLVRRRGQEARLRCSPMKGHSHVYWYRQLPEEGLKFMVYLQKENIIDESGMPKERFSAEFPKEGPSILRIQQVVRGDSAAYFCASSPVKREPYEQYFGPGTRLTVT.

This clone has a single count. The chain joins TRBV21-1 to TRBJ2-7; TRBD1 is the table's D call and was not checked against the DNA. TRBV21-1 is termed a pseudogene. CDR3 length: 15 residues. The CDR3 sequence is CASSKAEGATYEQYF. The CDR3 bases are TGTGCCAGCAGCAAAGCTGAGGGGGCAACCTACGAGCAGTACTTC.

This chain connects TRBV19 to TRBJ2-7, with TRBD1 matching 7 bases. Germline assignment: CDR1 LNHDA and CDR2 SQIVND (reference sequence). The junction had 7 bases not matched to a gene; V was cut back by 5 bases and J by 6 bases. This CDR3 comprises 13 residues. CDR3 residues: CASSHNRGSEQYF. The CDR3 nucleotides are TGTGCCAGTAGTCATAACAGGGGTAGCGAGCAGTACTTC. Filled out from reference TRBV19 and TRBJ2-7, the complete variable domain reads DGGITQSPKYLFRKEGQNVTLSCEQNLNHDAMYWYRQDPGQGLRLIYYSQIVNDFQKGDIAEGYSVSREKKESFPLTVTSAQKNPTAFYLCASSHNRGSEQYFGPGTRLTVT.

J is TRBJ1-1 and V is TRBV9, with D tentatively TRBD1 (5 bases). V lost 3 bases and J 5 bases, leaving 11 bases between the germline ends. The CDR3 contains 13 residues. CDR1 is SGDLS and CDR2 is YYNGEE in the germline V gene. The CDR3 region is CASSAGDQTEAFF. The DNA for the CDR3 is TGTGCCAGCAGCGCGGGGGACCAAACTGAAGCTTTCTTT.

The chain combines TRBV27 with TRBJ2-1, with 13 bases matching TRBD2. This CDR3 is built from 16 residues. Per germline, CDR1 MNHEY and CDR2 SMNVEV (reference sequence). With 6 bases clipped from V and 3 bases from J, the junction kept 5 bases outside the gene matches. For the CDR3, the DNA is TGTGCCAGCAGCTGGACTAGCGGGAGCGGCTACAATGAGCAGTTCTTC. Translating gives CASSWTSGSGYNEQFF.

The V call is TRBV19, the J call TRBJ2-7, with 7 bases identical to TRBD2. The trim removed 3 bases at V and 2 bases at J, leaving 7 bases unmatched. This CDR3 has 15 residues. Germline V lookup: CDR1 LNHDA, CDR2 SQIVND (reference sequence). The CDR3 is CASSIGAGETYEQYF. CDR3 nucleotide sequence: TGTGCCAGTAGTATCGGCGCGGGAGAGACCTACGAGCAGTACTTC.

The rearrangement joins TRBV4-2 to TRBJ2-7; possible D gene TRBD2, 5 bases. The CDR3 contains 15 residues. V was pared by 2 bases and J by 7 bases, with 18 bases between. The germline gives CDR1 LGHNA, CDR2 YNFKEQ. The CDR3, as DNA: TGTGCCAGCAGCCAAAACCCGAGCGGTCCGTGGGAGCAGTACTTC. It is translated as CASSQNPSGPWEQYF.

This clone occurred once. CDR3 sequence reads: CSASTLGQAGELFF. The CDR3 DNA reads TGCAGTGCTAGTACTTTGGGTCAGGCCGGGGAGCTGTTTTTT. This rearrangement joins TRBV20-1 to TRBJ2-2; the D is unclear. Looked up from germline, CDR1 is DFQATT and CDR2 is SNEGSKA (reference sequence). The CDR3 has 14 residues. V dropped 3 bases and J dropped 6 bases, with 14 bases sitting between them.

The CDR3 protein is CASSQGTSGTYEQYF. The CDR3 DNA reads TGCGCCAGCAGCCAAGGGACTAGCGGGACGTACGAGCAGTACTTC. The J gene is TRBJ2-7, the V gene TRBV4-3; 12 bases agree with TRBD2. The CDR3 sequence is 15 residues long. V trimming: 1 base; J trimming: 4 bases; junction bases outside the gene matches: 2. Germline V gene lookup returns CDR1 LGHNA and CDR2 YSLEER.

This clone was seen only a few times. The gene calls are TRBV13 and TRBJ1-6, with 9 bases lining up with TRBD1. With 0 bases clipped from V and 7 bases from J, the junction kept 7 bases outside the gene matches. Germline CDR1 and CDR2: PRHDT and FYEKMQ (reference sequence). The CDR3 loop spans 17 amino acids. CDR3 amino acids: CASSLGLSGQGNSPLHF. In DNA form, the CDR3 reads TGTGCCAGCAGCTTAGGCCTATCGGGACAGGGCAATTCACCCCTCCACTTT.

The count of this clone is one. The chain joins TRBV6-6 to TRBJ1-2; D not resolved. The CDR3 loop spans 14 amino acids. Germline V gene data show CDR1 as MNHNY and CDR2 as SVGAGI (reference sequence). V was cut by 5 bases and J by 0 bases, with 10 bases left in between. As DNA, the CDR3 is TGTGCCAGCAGTACCTCGTACTCTAACTATGGCTACACCTTC. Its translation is CASSTSYSNYGYTF.